This TCR beta chain was documented in a study of regulatory T cells in long-lasting Graves disease. Study-wide points: Patients with persistent disease showed a bias toward TRBV28, TRBJ1-2 and TRBJ2-5.

The CDR3 loop spans 16 amino acids. Trimming shortened V by 1 base and J by 0 bases, and 13 bases separated the two germline ends. Germline V gives CDR1 DFQATT, CDR2 SNEGSKA (reference sequence). Arm-PCR of CDR3 regions with iRepertoire HTBI primers generated TCR beta libraries. TCRdb reanalysed the multiplex PCR reads using MiXCR and keeps one entry per CDR3 protein. The sample records about 540,000 distinct CDR3 sequences, about 13% being singletons. A word on this clonotype: As yet, its antigen is unknown. This sequence may be a read error, since a much larger clone differs from it by one base.

Time point here: newly diagnosed GD, antithyroid drugs for less than 3 months. The TCR library used RNA extracted from PBMCs. The data also belong to a second study, concerning T cells in Graves' hyperthyroidism and ophthalmopathy.

The sample was peripheral blood mononuclear cells (PBMCs), taken at new diagnosis, from a patient treated with antithyroid drugs. The origin of this receptor is a man aged 25-45 years with Graves disease. The chain carries TRBV20-1 and TRBJ1-5; unclear D gene. DNA for the CDR3: TGCAGTGCTAGAGGGCCGGTCGCAAGTAGCAATCAGCCCCAGCATTTT. Translation: CSARGPVASSNQPQHF.